A single sample gave rise to the 17 T cell receptor beta chains below, sequenced in a study of human T cells and chemical hapten exposure. TCRdb called the RACE reads again in MiXCR, with one record for every CDR3 protein. Of tens of thousands of distinct CDR3 sequences in the sample, around 7% were seen once. Time point defined: patch test 1, 2 weeks after DPC sensitization. Treatment specified: therapeutic diphenylcyclopropenone sensitization with weekly scalp DPC. Sequenced here: whole blood, sampled in connection with sensitization to the hapten diphenylcyclopropenone (DPC). The receptors here all came from a woman aged 25 to 39 with alopecia areata. Some clones in this sample may be carry-over from other donors' samples.

This chain joins TRBV12-3 or TRBV12-4 and TRBJ1-1; 7 positions match TRBD1. The CDR3 extends over 17 amino acids. Trimming took 6 bases from V and 1 from J; bases not matched to a gene: 14. This CDR3 reads CASSLPQDRAQNTEAFF. The CDR3 DNA sequence: TGTGCCAGCAGCCTACCCCAAGACAGGGCCCAGAACACTGAAGCTTTCTTT.

This clonotype was detected ten times or more. This sequence joins TRBV3-1 and TRBJ2-3; 12 bases match TRBD2. Looked up from germline, CDR1 is LGHDT and CDR2 is YNNKEL (reference sequence). After removal of 3 bases from V and 9 bases from J, the junction contained 13 bases not matched to a gene. The CDR3 extends over 17 amino acids. This chain's CDR3 is CASSHTGLAGTTQTQYF. The DNA of the CDR3 is TGTGCCAGCAGCCACACCGGACTAGCGGGGACCACCCAGACGCAGTATTTT.

This clonotype was detected ten times or more. This chain connects TRBV12-3 or TRBV12-4 to TRBJ1-2; the D is unclear. This CDR3 region has 13 residues. The V end lost 3 bases, the J end lost 4 bases, and 9 bases lay between the germline ends. The CDR3 is CASSFSETYGYTF. In DNA form, the CDR3 reads TGTGCCAGCAGTTTTAGCGAGACCTATGGCTACACCTTC.

The sample holds a few counts of this clonotype. The V and J genes are TRBV5-6 and TRBJ1-5; no clear D. In germline, CDR1 is SGHDT, CDR2 YYEEEE. CDR3 length: 16 amino acids. V lost 0 bases to trimming and J lost 0 bases, with 10 bases between them. DNA of the CDR3: TGTGCCAGCAGCTTGGGTCCCGCGGGTAGCAATCAGCCCCAGCATTTT. This translates into CASSLGPAGSNQPQHF.

In this sample, this clonotype turned up a few times. This chain links TRBV20-1 with TRBJ1-1, with 8 bases aligning to TRBD1. CDR1 is DFQATT, CDR2 SNEGSKA, per germline (reference sequence). Trimming removed 8 bases from V and 5 bases from J; junction bases left unmatched: 10. CDR3 length: 13 residues. Written as DNA, the CDR3 is TGCAGTTCACCCGGGACAGGCGGGACTGAAGCTTTCTTT. Translating gives CSSPGTGGTEAFF.

In the case of this clonotype: Just one base apart from a much larger clone, this may be a read error. J is TRBJ2-1 and V is TRBV11-2, with TRBD2 matching 12 bases. This CDR3 has 15 residues. Germline-derived CDR1 and CDR2 are SGHAT and FQNNGV. CDR3 nucleotide sequence: TGTGCCAGCAGCTTGGGGACTAGCGGGTACAATGAGAAGTTCTTC. Translating gives CASSLGTSGYNEKFF.

This clonotype was counted ten times or more. The J gene is TRBJ2-3, the V gene TRBV3-1; 9 bases align to TRBD1. The CDR3 is 16 residues long. Germline values: CDR1 LGHDT, CDR2 YNNKEL (reference sequence). V dropped 0 bases and J dropped 0; count of bases not matched to a gene: 1. CDR3 sequence: CASSQDGTGSTDTQYF. Here the CDR3 DNA reads TGTGCCAGCAGCCAAGATGGGACAGGGAGCACAGATACGCAGTATTTT.

The V call is TRBV7-9, the J call TRBJ1-1; unclear D gene. Germline lookup yields CDR1 SEHNR and CDR2 FQNEAQ (reference sequence). CDR3 length equals 17 residues. Deletions cut 4 bases from V and 7 bases from J, with 25 bases between. CDR3 in DNA: TGTGCCAGCAGCTCTACGGACCAAGGACGATGCGGAATTGAAGCTTTCTTT. Protein product: CASSSTDQGRCGIEAFF. Based on the CDR3 plus reference TRBV7-9 and TRBJ1-1, the full variable domain is DTGVSQNPRHKITKRGQNVTFRCDPISEHNRLYWYRQTLGQGPEFLTYFQNEAQLEKSRLLSDRFSAERPKGSFSTLEIQRTEQGDSAMYLCASSSTDQGRCGIEAFFGQGTRLTVV.

This clonotype was found many times. The V and J genes are TRBV5-6 and TRBJ1-3, with TRBD1 as a possible D gene (5 bases). The CDR3 totals 19 residues. Germline V gives CDR1 SGHDT, CDR2 YYEEEE. V shed 0 bases and J shed 1 base, with 20 bases lying between them. This CDR3 reads CASSLGGWAGMNSGNTIYF. The CDR3 DNA reads as TGTGCCAGCAGCTTGGGAGGTTGGGCAGGGATGAATTCTGGAAACACCATATATTTT. The entire variable domain, with the rest obtained from reference TRBV5-6 and TRBJ1-3, is as follows: DAGVTQSPTHLIKTRGQQVTLRCSPKSGHDTVSWYQQALGQGPQFIFQYYEEEERQRGNFPDRFSGHQFPNYSSELNVNALLLGDSALYLCASSLGGWAGMNSGNTIYFGEGSWLTVV.

The V call is TRBV29-1, the J call TRBJ1-5; 10 bases align to TRBD1. Germline V lookup: CDR1 SQVTM, CDR2 ANQGSEA. V gave up 7 bases and J gave up 6 bases; unmatched junction bases: 6. This CDR3 comprises 13 residues. The CDR3 protein is CSGGTGAGQPQHF. The CDR3, as DNA: TGCAGCGGCGGGACAGGGGCAGGTCAGCCCCAGCATTTT.

The chain recombines TRBV27 with TRBJ1-4; D is possibly TRBD1 (5 bases). This CDR3 has 14 amino acids. CDR1 MNHEY and CDR2 SMNVEV come from the germline V gene (reference sequence). V was pared by 4 bases and J by 5 bases, with 11 bases between. CDR3 protein: CASSSPGLNEKLFF. CDR3 in DNA: TGTGCCAGCAGTTCCCCGGGACTAAATGAAAAACTGTTTTTT.

The chain joins TRBV2 to TRBJ2-7; 8 bases line up with TRBD1. Per the germline V gene, CDR1 is SNHLY and CDR2 is FYNNEI. The CDR3 runs to 13 residues. V was clipped by 8 bases and J by 1 base; unmatched bases: 4. CDR3 loop: CASGGQGSYEQYF. CDR3 sequence (DNA): TGTGCCAGCGGCGGACAGGGATCCTACGAGCAGTACTTC. Full variable domain (remainder filled in from reference TRBV2 and TRBJ2-7): EPEVTQTPSHQVTQMGQEVILRCVPISNHLYFYWYRQILGQKVEFLVSFYNNEISEKSEIFDDQFSVERPDGSNFTLKIRSTKLEDSAMYFCASGGQGSYEQYFGPGTRLTVT.

The rearrangement links TRBV10-3 to TRBJ1-2, with TRBD1 matching over 8 bases. This CDR3 spans 14 amino acids. From germline, CDR1 is ENHRY and CDR2 SYGVKD. J was trimmed by 7 bases and V by 6 bases; bases with no gene match: 10. The CDR3 nucleotides read TGTGCCATCAGGACAGGGGAGGGTTTCGGTGGCTACACCTTC. Its translation is CAIRTGEGFGGYTF.

This clonotype was seen repeatedly, ten times or more. This rearrangement joins TRBV7-2 to TRBJ2-4; D is uncertain. The CDR3 is 15 residues long. Trimming pared 4 bases from V and 0 bases from J, leaving 10 bases between. Germline lookup yields CDR1 SGHTA and CDR2 FQGNSA. The CDR3: CASSYPLLAKNIQYF. The CDR3 coding sequence is TGTGCCAGCAGCTATCCTCTTTTAGCCAAAAACATTCAGTACTTC.

This clonotype has more than one count but fewer than ten. This rearrangement joins TRBV7-2 to TRBJ1-5; D is uncertain. The germline gives CDR1 SGHTA, CDR2 FQGNSA. CDR3 size: 12 residues. V gave up 3 bases and J gave up 7 bases, with 7 bases separating them. CDR3 nucleotides: TGTGCCAGCAGCTTGGAATACCAGCCCCAGCATTTT. Protein product: CASSLEYQPQHF.

This chain joins TRBV19 and TRBJ2-7; 8 bases map to TRBD1. The CDR3 loop spans 13 amino acids. From germline, CDR1 is LNHDA and CDR2 SQIVND (reference sequence). V gave up 10 bases and J gave up 0 bases; unmatched junction bases: 5. The chain's CDR3 is CATQGQASYEQYF. CDR3 bases: TGTGCCACCCAGGGACAGGCCTCCTACGAGCAGTACTTC. Complete variable domain (other parts from reference TRBV19 and TRBJ2-7): DGGITQSPKYLFRKEGQNVTLSCEQNLNHDAMYWYRQDPGQGLRLIYYSQIVNDFQKGDIAEGYSVSREKKESFPLTVTSAQKNPTAFYLCATQGQASYEQYFGPGTRLTVT.

On this clonotype itself: At one boundary the junction diverges from the germline segment, which might be a read error. The V and J genes are TRBV28 and TRBJ2-7; 9 bases align to TRBD1. The germline gives CDR1 MDHEN, CDR2 SYDVKM. The CDR3 has 14 amino acids. The CDR3: CASSRTGGVYGQYF. As DNA, the CDR3 is TGTGCCAGCAGCCGAACAGGGGGCGTTTACGGGCAGTACTTC.